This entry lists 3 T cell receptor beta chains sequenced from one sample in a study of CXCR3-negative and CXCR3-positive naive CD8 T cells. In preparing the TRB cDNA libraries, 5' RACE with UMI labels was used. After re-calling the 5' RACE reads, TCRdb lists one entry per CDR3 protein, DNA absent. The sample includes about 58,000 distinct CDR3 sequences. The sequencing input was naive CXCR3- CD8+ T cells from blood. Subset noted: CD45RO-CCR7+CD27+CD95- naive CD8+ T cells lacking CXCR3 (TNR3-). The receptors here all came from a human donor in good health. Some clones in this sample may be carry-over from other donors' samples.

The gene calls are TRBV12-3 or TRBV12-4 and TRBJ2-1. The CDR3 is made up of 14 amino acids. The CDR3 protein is CASSQTIPSNEQFF.

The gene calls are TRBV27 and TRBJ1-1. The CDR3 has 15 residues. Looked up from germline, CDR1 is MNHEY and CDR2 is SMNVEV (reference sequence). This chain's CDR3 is CASSLMKSMNTEAFF.

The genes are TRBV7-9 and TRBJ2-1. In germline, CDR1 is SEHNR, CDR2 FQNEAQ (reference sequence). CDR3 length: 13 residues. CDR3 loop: CASSLGVSNEQFF.